Listed below are T cell receptor beta chains from one sample, sequenced in a study of CD8 T cells in ankylosing spondylitis. TCRdb fed the 5' RACE reads into MiXCR, producing one record per CDR3 protein. This table has around 250,000 distinct CDR3 sequences, 32% appearing once. The sample taken for sequencing was blood, either unsorted or a sorted T cell fraction (not recorded which). These receptors all stem from a male donor with ankylosing spondylitis or in good health (not recorded which). Each CDR3 is given with its conserved first and last residue. A D gene is named only where the DNA matches it firmly. Size values are once, few and many counts, or a class for expanded clones, and some rows have none.

v_gene: TRBV7-9
d_gene: .
len: 15
abundance: few
j_gene: TRBJ1-3
CDR3nt: TGTGCCAGCAGCTCTCAGGGGAAACCTGGAAACACCATATATTTT
CDR3aa: CASSSQGKPGNTIYF

v_gene: TRBV7-9
d_gene: .
len: 16
abundance: few
j_gene: TRBJ2-3
CDR3nt: TGTGCCAGCAGCTTACGGGACGCCGGGGCCACAGATACGCAGTATTTT
CDR3aa: CASSLRDAGATDTQYF

v_gene: TRBV5-1
d_gene: .
len: 16
abundance: .
j_gene: TRBJ1-5
CDR3nt: TGCGCCAGCAGCTTTGTCGGGACGATCGGCAATCAGCCCCAGCATTTT
CDR3aa: CASSFVGTIGNQPQHF

v_gene: TRBV12-3/TRBV12-4
d_gene: TRBD2
len: 15
abundance: .
j_gene: TRBJ2-1
CDR3nt: TGTGCCAGCACCCTCTTACTAGCGGGGGGGGATGAGCAGTTCTTC
CDR3aa: CASTLLLAGGDEQFF

v_gene: TRBV29-1
d_gene: TRBD1
len: 18
abundance: few
j_gene: TRBJ2-6
CDR3nt: TGCAGCGTCCCGGTGCGGGACAGGGGAACCTCTGGGGCCAACGTCCTGACTTTC
CDR3aa: CSVPVRDRGTSGANVLTF

v_gene: TRBV5-1
d_gene: .
len: 14
abundance: .
j_gene: TRBJ2-4
CDR3nt: TGCGCCAGCAGCTTGGTCCAGGGGGGGGCCATTCAGTACTTC
CDR3aa: CASSLVQGGAIQYF

v_gene: TRBV20-1
d_gene: .
len: 15
abundance: many
j_gene: TRBJ1-5
CDR3nt: TGCAGTGCTAGAGCGGAGGGAGGCAGCAATCAGCCCCAGCATTTT
CDR3aa: CSARAEGGSNQPQHF

v_gene: TRBV3-1
d_gene: TRBD1
len: 12
abundance: few
j_gene: TRBJ2-7
CDR3nt: TGTGCCTGCGGGACAGGGCTCAACGAGCAGTACTTC
CDR3aa: CACGTGLNEQYF

v_gene: TRBV5-5
d_gene: .
len: 15
abundance: .
j_gene: TRBJ2-3
CDR3nt: TGTGCCAGCAGCTCGACTACAACAAGAGGGGATACGCAGTATTTT
CDR3aa: CASSSTTTRGDTQYF

v_gene: TRBV20-1
d_gene: .
len: 15
abundance: few
j_gene: TRBJ2-1
CDR3nt: TGCAGTGCTGAGGACGATATTGTTGGGCGGCATGAGCAGTTCTTC
CDR3aa: CSAEDDIVGRHEQFF

v_gene: TRBV20-1
d_gene: .
len: 12
abundance: .
j_gene: TRBJ2-7
CDR3nt: TGCAGTGCTAGAGGGCGCCTCTACGAGCAGTACTTC
CDR3aa: CSARGRLYEQYF

v_gene: TRBV29-1
d_gene: .
len: 12
abundance: many
j_gene: TRBJ1-2
CDR3nt: TGCAGCGTTGAAGACCCCAACTATGGCTACACCTTC
CDR3aa: CSVEDPNYGYTF

v_gene: TRBV15
d_gene: TRBD1
len: 15
abundance: .
j_gene: TRBJ2-7
CDR3nt: TGTGCCACCAGCAGAGATCGGGACAGGCGGGACGAGCAGTACTTC
CDR3aa: CATSRDRDRRDEQYF

v_gene: TRBV29-1
d_gene: .
len: 14
abundance: few
j_gene: TRBJ1-1
CDR3nt: TGCAGCGTCCCGGCCCCGGCAGCGAACACTGAAGCTTTCTTT
CDR3aa: CSVPAPAANTEAFF

v_gene: TRBV29-1
d_gene: TRBD1
len: 13
abundance: .
j_gene: TRBJ2-1
CDR3nt: TGCAGCGCCCTCGGACAGGGTGGGAATGAGCAGTTCTTC
CDR3aa: CSALGQGGNEQFF

v_gene: TRBV7-6
d_gene: .
len: 15
abundance: .
j_gene: TRBJ1-4
CDR3nt: TGTGCCAGCAGCCAAGAGGCAGGGAAGAATGAAAAACTGTTTTTT
CDR3aa: CASSQEAGKNEKLFF

v_gene: TRBV3-1
d_gene: TRBD2
len: 14
abundance: few
j_gene: TRBJ2-1
CDR3nt: TGTGCCAGCAGCCAAGATCCAGCAGCGGGGGAACAGTTCTTC
CDR3aa: CASSQDPAAGEQFF

v_gene: TRBV20-1
d_gene: TRBD2
len: 15
abundance: few
j_gene: TRBJ2-2
CDR3nt: TGCAGTGCGCCATATAGCGGGGGGACAGCCGGGGAGCTGTTTTTT
CDR3aa: CSAPYSGGTAGELFF

v_gene: TRBV7-2
d_gene: TRBD2
len: 15
abundance: few
j_gene: TRBJ2-1
CDR3nt: TGTGCCAGCAGCCAAGCGGTAGCGGGGGGAAACGAGCAGTTCTTC
CDR3aa: CASSQAVAGGNEQFF

v_gene: TRBV5-5
d_gene: .
len: 15
abundance: .
j_gene: TRBJ2-2
CDR3nt: TGTGCCAGCAGCTTGGGATCCAGGAACACCGGGGAGCTGTTTTTT
CDR3aa: CASSLGSRNTGELFF

v_gene: TRBV27
d_gene: TRBD1
len: 14
abundance: .
j_gene: TRBJ2-7
CDR3nt: TGTGCCAGCAGCCCCCGGACAGGAGACGACGAGCAGTACTTC
CDR3aa: CASSPRTGDDEQYF

v_gene: TRBV7-3
d_gene: .
len: 14
abundance: few
j_gene: TRBJ2-2
CDR3nt: TGTGCCAGCAGCTCCACAGTGAACACCGGGGAGCTGTTTTTT
CDR3aa: CASSSTVNTGELFF

v_gene: TRBV25-1
d_gene: .
len: 13
abundance: .
j_gene: TRBJ1-5
CDR3nt: TGTGCCAGCAGTGAATTAGGGAATCAGCCCCAGCATTTT
CDR3aa: CASSELGNQPQHF

v_gene: TRBV5-1
d_gene: .
len: 14
abundance: .
j_gene: TRBJ2-7
CDR3nt: TGCGCCAGCAGCTTGGAGGACCTGGCTAACGAGCAGTACTTC
CDR3aa: CASSLEDLANEQYF

v_gene: TRBV20-1
d_gene: .
len: 13
abundance: .
j_gene: TRBJ2-5
CDR3nt: TGCAGTGCTAGAACAGGGAGGGAAGAGACCCAGTACTTC
CDR3aa: CSARTGREETQYF

v_gene: TRBV15
d_gene: .
len: 15
abundance: few
j_gene: TRBJ2-3
CDR3nt: TGTGCCACCAGCCTACGACGAACGGACCCAGATACGCAGTATTTT
CDR3aa: CATSLRRTDPDTQYF

v_gene: TRBV15
d_gene: .
len: 13
abundance: .
j_gene: TRBJ2-7
CDR3nt: TGTGCCACCAGCCCTAGCAGGTCCTACGAGCAGTACTTC
CDR3aa: CATSPSRSYEQYF